The next 29 T cell receptor beta chains were all read from a single sample in a study of beta chain features in type 1 diabetes. These receptors' targets are unknown. Whole-study results and caveats: All four CD4+ subsets of Type 1 diabetes patients contained TCRB CDR3s that were moderately but significantly shorter.

The whole isolated RNA underwent reverse transcription, so sequencing captured expressed TCRB transcripts. This table comes from immunoSEQ multiplex PCR, and its TCRdb copy is limited to in-frame clones, with some not included. Of roughly 340,000 clones listed, around 13% were seen once; the top ten hold around 0.0099%. Sequenced input: naive CD4+ T cells from blood. These receptors all stem from a woman aged 18-29 years with type 1 diabetes.

This clone was observed a handful of times. V usage is TRBV29-1 and J usage is TRBJ1-2, with no clear D. Trimming took 3 bases from V and 4 from J, leaving 6 bases between them. There are 11 residues in the CDR3. From germline, CDR1 is SQVTM and CDR2 ANQGSEA. Here the CDR3 DNA reads TGCAGCGTTGACAGGTCCTATGGCTACACCTTC. This translates into CSVDRSYGYTF.

The V and J genes are TRBV2 and TRBJ1-3; TRBD1 might be the D (5 bases). Germline loops: CDR1 SNHLY, CDR2 FYNNEI. This CDR3 is 14 amino acids long. The ends were cut back, 7 bases at V and 0 bases at J, with 10 bases in the middle. CDR3 protein: CASKGTVSGNTIYF. CDR3 DNA sequence: TGTGCCAGCAAGGGGACTGTCTCTGGAAACACCATATATTTT. Full variable domain (remainder filled in from reference TRBV2 and TRBJ1-3): EPEVTQTPSHQVTQMGQEVILRCVPISNHLYFYWYRQILGQKVEFLVSFYNNEISEKSEIFDDQFSVERPDGSNFTLKIRSTKLEDSAMYFCASKGTVSGNTIYFGEGSWLTVV.

The rearrangement links TRBV4-1 to TRBJ2-1, with 8 bases identical to TRBD1. CDR3 length: 16 residues. V shed 0 bases, J shed 1 base, and the junction held 2 bases outside the gene matches. Germline-derived CDR1 and CDR2 are MGHRA and YSYEKL. The CDR3 DNA reads as TGCGCCAGCAGCCAAGACCGGACAGGGTCCTACAATGAGCAGTTCTTC. Translating it yields CASSQDRTGSYNEQFF.

This clone was observed a few times. This chain connects TRBV7-2 to TRBJ1-6; D is perhaps TRBD1 (5 bases). The CDR3 runs 14 residues. The germline V and J ends were trimmed by 5 bases and 9 bases, with 14 bases remaining between them. The germline V gene encodes CDR1 SGHTA and CDR2 FQGNSA. The CDR3 region has the DNA TGTGCCAGCAGCCTCCTTTCGGGGGGTTCACCCCTCCACTTT. Its translation is CASSLLSGGSPLHF. Looking up the rest from reference TRBV7-2 and TRBJ1-6 gives the full variable domain: GAGVSQSPSNKVTEKGKDVELRCDPISGHTALYWYRQSLGQGLEFLIYFQGNSAPDKSGLPSDRFSAERTGGSVSTLTIQRTQQEDSAVYLCASSLLSGGSPLHFGNGTRLTVT.

This clone was detected a few times. This sequence joins TRBV18 and TRBJ1-1, with 9 positions matching TRBD1. The trim removed 4 bases at V and 3 bases at J, leaving 9 bases unmatched. CDR3 length equals 16 residues. Germline assignment: CDR1 KGHSH and CDR2 LQKENI. The CDR3 DNA is TGTGCCAGCTCACGCACTATGACAGGGGGGGACACTGAAGCTTTCTTT. This codes for CASSRTMTGGDTEAFF.

This rearrangement joins TRBV7-9 to TRBJ2-2, with 9 bases aligning to TRBD1. The V and J ends lost 11 bases and 5 bases, in that order; junction bases with no gene match: 12. Germline V lookup: CDR1 SEHNR, CDR2 FQNEAQ (reference sequence). This CDR3 region has 15 residues. CDR3 residues: CAQRDRADGTGELFF. CDR3 coding DNA: TGTGCCCAGCGGGACAGGGCTGATGGGACCGGGGAGCTGTTTTTT.

The CDR3 coding sequence is TGTGCCAGTAGTATCGAAGGGGAGGGGCGGACTCAGCCCCAGCATTTT. It translates to CASSIEGEGRTQPQHF. This chain links TRBV19 with TRBJ1-5, with TRBD1 as a possible D gene (5 bases). V gave up 3 bases and J gave up 6 bases, with 18 bases separating them. The CDR3 extends over 16 amino acids. From germline, CDR1 is LNHDA and CDR2 SQIVND (reference sequence). The whole variable domain, filled in from reference TRBV19 and TRBJ1-5, reads DGGITQSPKYLFRKEGQNVTLSCEQNLNHDAMYWYRQDPGQGLRLIYYSQIVNDFQKGDIAEGYSVSREKKESFPLTVTSAQKNPTAFYLCASSIEGEGRTQPQHFGDGTRLSIL.

V is TRBV27 and J is TRBJ2-3; 9 nucleotides agree with TRBD1. V shed 8 bases, J shed 6 bases, and the junction held 6 bases outside the gene matches. CDR3 length: 13 residues. Germline CDR1 reads MNHEY; CDR2 reads SMNVEV (reference sequence). CDR3: CASGGQGWDTQYF. The CDR3 bases are TGTGCCAGCGGGGGACAGGGCTGGGATACGCAGTATTTT.

This chain connects TRBV6-5 to TRBJ1-2; 7 bases are a match to TRBD1. The CDR3 contains 16 residues. Trimming at V came to 2 bases and at J to 4 bases, leaving 10 bases not matched to a gene. Germline V gives CDR1 MNHEY, CDR2 SVGAGI. As DNA, the CDR3 is TGTGCCAGCAGTTACAGTCTACAGGGGTCCAGCTATGGCTACACCTTC. Translation gives CASSYSLQGSSYGYTF.

This clone was counted a few times. The chain links TRBV19 to TRBJ2-5; 7 bases fit TRBD1. CDR1 is LNHDA, CDR2 SQIVND, per germline (reference sequence). V was pared by 6 bases and J by 5 bases, with 9 bases of the junction left unmatched. The CDR3 covers 14 residues. The CDR3 reads CASSPGQTRETQYF. DNA for the CDR3: TGTGCCAGTAGCCCGGGACAGACCAGGGAGACCCAGTACTTC.

This clone was seen a few times. V usage is TRBV11-3 and J usage is TRBJ2-3; 8 bases are shared with TRBD1. Germline-derived CDR1 and CDR2 are SGHNT and YENEEA. The J segment lost 2 bases and the V segment lost 5 bases, leaving 6 bases of the junction unmatched. The CDR3 totals 15 residues. The CDR3 spells CASSPGTGLTDTQYF. CDR3 DNA: TGTGCCAGCAGCCCCGGGACAGGACTCACAGATACGCAGTATTTT.

The chain couples TRBV7-9 to TRBJ1-2; the D is unclear. Per the germline V gene, CDR1 is SEHNR and CDR2 is FQNEAQ (reference sequence). The CDR3 covers 14 residues. V shed 5 bases and J shed 3 bases, with 13 bases lying between them. CDR3 bases: TGTGCCAGCAGCCCACAATCCCAAGACTATGGCTACACCTTC. Protein: CASSPQSQDYGYTF.

The chain employs TRBV29-1 and TRBJ2-6; D is perhaps TRBD1 (5 bases). Germline values: CDR1 SQVTM, CDR2 ANQGSEA. The V and J ends lost 5 bases and 3 bases respectively, with 8 bases between them. This CDR3 region has 13 residues. For the CDR3, the DNA is TGCAGCGTTTTAACAGGTGGGGCCAACGTCCTGACTTTC. Amino acid sequence: CSVLTGGANVLTF.

The rearrangement uses TRBV28 and TRBJ2-5; possible D gene TRBD1, 6 bases. Trimming pared 4 bases from V and 4 bases from J, leaving 13 bases between. The CDR3 length is 14 residues. Looked up from germline, CDR1 is MDHEN and CDR2 is SYDVKM. The CDR3 here is CASSSPGQIETQYF. CDR3 bases: TGTGCCAGCAGTTCTCCGGGACAAATAGAGACCCAGTACTTC.

This clone has more than one count but fewer than ten. The CDR3 DNA sequence: TGTGCCAGCGGCCCACTACGCGGCGAGCAGTTCTTC. Its translation: CASGPLRGEQFF. This chain uses TRBV7-2 with TRBJ2-1; unclear D gene. CDR1 is SGHTA, CDR2 FQGNSA, per germline. V was shortened by 8 bases and J by 10 bases, with 15 bases between the two germline ends. The CDR3 runs 12 residues.

This clone was picked up a small number of times. V and J are TRBV25-1 and TRBJ2-1; the match to TRBD1 covers 7 bases. Germline V CDR1 and CDR2: MGHDK, SYGVNS. This CDR3 comprises 15 residues. Trimming cost V 4 bases and J 3 bases; bases outside gene matches: 6. The DNA for the CDR3 is TGTGCCAGCAGTGTTGAACAGGGGAACTACAATGAGCAGTTCTTC. Translated, it gives CASSVEQGNYNEQFF.

In this sample, this clone turned up a few times. V gene TRBV9 combines with J gene TRBJ2-1, with a possible D match to TRBD1 (5 bases). The V gene's germline CDR1 is SGDLS and CDR2 YYNGEE. Deletions cut 4 bases from V and 1 base from J, with 12 bases between. The CDR3 contains 15 residues. As DNA, the CDR3 is TGTGCCAGCAGCTCCCTCAGGGTGTCCTACAATGAGCAGTTCTTC. Translated: CASSSLRVSYNEQFF.

This clone was seen more than once but under ten times. This chain connects TRBV6-6 to TRBJ2-5, with D perhaps matching TRBD2 (6 bases). V was pared by 11 bases and J by 5 bases, with 12 bases between. This CDR3 has 11 residues. Germline CDR1 is MNHNY and CDR2 is SVGAGI (reference sequence). This CDR3 reads CAGGNGETQYF. CDR3 nucleotides: TGTGCCGGGGGGAACGGCGAGACCCAGTACTTC.

This clone was detected only a few times. The chain carries TRBV11-2 and TRBJ2-4; TRBD1 aligns across 9 bases. The CDR3 covers 18 residues. Germline assignment: CDR1 SGHAT and CDR2 FQNNGV. Trimming at V came to 4 bases and at J to 0 bases, leaving 10 bases not matched to a gene. CDR3 nucleotides: TGTGCCAGCAGCTCGGGGACAGGGAAGAGGTTAGCCAAAAACATTCAGTACTTC. It codes for CASSSGTGKRLAKNIQYF.

This clone came up a few times. CDR3 coding DNA: TGCAGCGTTGAGGGTGACGGGAGGGCAGATACGCAGTATTTT. Translating gives CSVEGDGRADTQYF. The chain couples TRBV29-1 to TRBJ2-3, with 8 bases fitting TRBD2. Germline V gene sequence: CDR1 SQVTM, CDR2 ANQGSEA. This CDR3 has 14 amino acids. V lost 3 bases and J lost 4; bases outside the gene matches: 6.

This clone was observed a few times. V and J are TRBV5-4 and TRBJ2-1; 10 bases agree with TRBD2. With 4 bases clipped from V and 9 bases from J, the junction kept 13 bases outside the gene matches. The V gene's germline CDR1 is SGHNT and CDR2 YYREEE (reference sequence). The CDR3 runs 16 residues. This CDR3 reads CASSPGAGLARGEQFF. The CDR3 DNA reads as TGTGCCAGCAGCCCCGGTGCGGGACTAGCGAGGGGTGAGCAGTTCTTC.

The rearrangement joins TRBV4-2 to TRBJ2-1; possible D gene TRBD2, 5 bases. Looked up from germline, CDR1 is LGHNA and CDR2 is YNFKEQ. This CDR3 is built from 12 residues. V lost 6 bases, J lost 5 bases, and 8 bases lay in between. The CDR3 protein is CASRLGDNEQFF. The CDR3 nucleotides read TGTGCCAGCAGGCTGGGAGACAATGAGCAGTTCTTC.

CDR3 DNA sequence: TGCGCCAGCAGCCAAGATACAGGGGGCTATCAGCCCCAGCATTTT. Its translation is CASSQDTGGYQPQHF. The chain uses TRBV4-3 and TRBJ1-5, with 9 positions matching TRBD1. V lost 0 bases, J lost 5 bases, and 2 bases stayed unmatched. The CDR3 is made up of 15 amino acids. Germline V gene lookup returns CDR1 LGHNA and CDR2 YSLEER.

The V call is TRBV5-6, the J call TRBJ1-6; D might be TRBD1 (6 bases). Germline CDR1 and CDR2: SGHDT and YYEEEE. This CDR3 comprises 15 residues. Between the trimmed V and J ends, which lost 1 base and 7 bases, there was a span of 12 bases. The CDR3 coding sequence is TGTGCCAGCAGCTTGATGGGGACACCAAATTCACCCCTCCACTTT. It translates to CASSLMGTPNSPLHF.

This clone was counted only a few times. The chain combines TRBV7-9 with TRBJ2-1; D may be TRBD2 (7 bases). CDR3 length: 15 residues. V lost 5 bases and J 5 bases, leaving 16 bases between the germline ends. In germline, CDR1 is SEHNR, CDR2 FQNEAQ (reference sequence). The CDR3 reads CASSAVGGGHNEQFF. The CDR3 coding sequence is TGTGCCAGCAGCGCCGTGGGCGGGGGCCACAATGAGCAGTTCTTC.

This rearrangement joins TRBV18 to TRBJ2-7; weak D call: TRBD1 (6 bases). The V end was cut by 1 base, the J end by 3 bases, with 10 bases between. The CDR3 runs 14 residues. CDR1 and CDR2 from the germline V gene are KGHSH and LQKENI. In DNA form, the CDR3 reads TGTGCCAGCTCACCACGGGACACCCGCTACGAGCAGTACTTC. Protein sequence: CASSPRDTRYEQYF.

The chain is built from TRBV18 and TRBJ1-5, with a possible D match to TRBD1 (6 bases). V was trimmed by 3 bases and J by 4 bases, leaving 13 bases between them. This CDR3 has 15 amino acids. Germline CDR1 and CDR2: KGHSH and LQKENI. CDR3 DNA sequence: TGTGCCAGCTCACCGGCGGGGGGGCTAAATCAGCCCCAGCATTTT. This gives the protein CASSPAGGLNQPQHF.

V usage is TRBV6-1 and J usage is TRBJ2-2; D might be TRBD1 (7 bases). Germline V lookup: CDR1 MNHNS, CDR2 SASEGT. V was pared by 6 bases and J by 7 bases, with 15 bases between. This CDR3 spans 14 amino acids. In DNA form, the CDR3 reads TGTGCCAGCAGCCCCAGGGGGGCCGGCGGGGAGCTGTTTTTT. Translating gives CASSPRGAGGELFF.

This clone was counted only a few times. V is TRBV13 and J is TRBJ2-7; TRBD1 matches 8 bases. The V gene end was trimmed by 6 bases and the J gene end by 5 bases; junction bases not matched to a gene: 6. From germline, CDR1 is PRHDT and CDR2 FYEKMQ (reference sequence). The CDR3 loop spans 13 amino acids. The CDR3 loop reads CASSRTGFNEQYF. The CDR3 DNA reads as TGTGCCAGCAGTCGGACAGGGTTCAACGAGCAGTACTTC.